The 30 T cell receptor beta chains in this list originate from one sample, sequenced in a study of blood T cell repertoires in COVID-19. Profiled with immunoSEQ multiplex PCR; TCRdb holds only in-frame clones, not every one. The sample lists about 210,000 clones; 81% were seen once. Input material: PBMCs or T cells enriched from blood (not recorded which). The receptors were sampled from a woman in her forties or fifties with acute COVID-19.

In this sample, this clone turned up a few times. The CDR3 bases are TGTGCCATCAGTGAGCTTCAGGGGGGAGATACGCAGTATTTT. It translates to CAISELQGGDTQYF. The chain is built from TRBV10-3 and TRBJ2-3, with D possibly TRBD1 on 7 matching bases. Germline V CDR1 and CDR2: ENHRY, SYGVKD. V was cut by 2 bases and J by 5 bases, with 11 bases left in between. The CDR3 spans 14 residues.

The rearrangement uses TRBV9 and TRBJ1-4; 7 bases match TRBD1. CDR3 size: 15 residues. V lost 4 bases and J lost 2; bases outside the gene matches: 5. Germline assignment: CDR1 SGDLS and CDR2 YYNGEE. In DNA form, the CDR3 reads TGTGCCAGCAGCCCCCGCAGGGGGACTAATGAAAAACTGTTTTTT. Translated: CASSPRRGTNEKLFF.

The rearrangement uses TRBV5-1 and TRBJ2-7, with 9 bases fitting TRBD2. With V trimmed by 4 bases and J by 3 bases, 5 bases remained unmatched. Germline V gene lookup returns CDR1 SGHRS and CDR2 YFSETQ. This CDR3 has 14 amino acids. CDR3 region: CASSTSGGNYEQYF. The DNA of the CDR3 is TGCGCCAGCAGCACCAGCGGGGGGAACTACGAGCAGTACTTC.

This clone has a handful of counts. V is TRBV27 and J is TRBJ2-2, with 8 nucleotides matching TRBD1. The CDR3 spans 16 residues. Looked up from germline, CDR1 is MNHEY and CDR2 is SMNVEV (reference sequence). The V segment lost 2 bases and the J segment 5 bases; nucleotides outside the gene matches: 7. The CDR3 bases are TGTGCCAGCAGTTTACTGTCCAGGGGGCAAACCGGGGAGCTGTTTTTT. It encodes CASSLLSRGQTGELFF.

The rearrangement joins TRBV15 to TRBJ1-2; D is unresolved. Germline CDR1 is LNHNV and CDR2 is YYDKDF (reference sequence). The length of the CDR3 is 13 residues. V was shortened by 0 bases and J by 6 bases, with 8 bases between the two germline ends. As DNA, the CDR3 is TGTGCCACCAGCAGAGAAACAATTCATGGCTACACCTTC. Its protein product is CATSRETIHGYTF.

There are a few counts of this clone. CDR3 protein: CAISLGLAGGRDTQYF. DNA for the CDR3: TGTGCCATCAGTCTAGGACTAGCGGGAGGACGGGATACGCAGTATTTT. The V gene is TRBV10-3, the J gene TRBJ2-3, with 14 bases fitting TRBD2. The length of the CDR3 is 16 residues. The trim removed 5 bases at V and 6 bases at J, leaving 7 bases unmatched. Germline V lookup: CDR1 ENHRY, CDR2 SYGVKD.

V and J are TRBV5-1 and TRBJ1-1; 7 bases are shared with TRBD1. Trimming cost V 2 bases and J 0 bases; bases outside gene matches: 7. This CDR3 contains 16 residues. The V gene's germline CDR1 is SGHRS and CDR2 YFSETQ. The CDR3 reads CASSLLTGTVNTEAFF. DNA for the CDR3: TGCGCCAGCAGCTTACTGACAGGGACTGTGAACACTGAAGCTTTCTTT.

This chain uses TRBV4-1 with TRBJ2-1, with 12 bases aligning to TRBD2. The CDR3 contains 15 residues. V shed 2 bases and J 5 bases; nucleotides not matched to a gene: 1. Germline CDR1 reads MGHRA; CDR2 reads YSYEKL. The CDR3 reads CASSQLAGGNNEQFF. In nucleotides, the CDR3 is TGCGCCAGCAGCCAACTAGCGGGGGGGAACAATGAGCAGTTCTTC.

The chain links TRBV19 to TRBJ2-4; TRBD1 matches 9 bases. The length of the CDR3 is 14 residues. V was pared by 4 bases and J by 8 bases, with 6 bases of the junction left unmatched. In germline, CDR1 is LNHDA, CDR2 SQIVND (reference sequence). CDR3 sequence: CASSKGQGTDIQYF. The CDR3 coding sequence is TGTGCCAGTAGTAAGGGACAGGGAACGGACATTCAGTACTTC. Drawing the rest from reference TRBV19 and TRBJ2-4, the complete variable domain is DGGITQSPKYLFRKEGQNVTLSCEQNLNHDAMYWYRQDPGQGLRLIYYSQIVNDFQKGDIAEGYSVSREKKESFPLTVTSAQKNPTAFYLCASSKGQGTDIQYFGAGTRLSVL.

The J gene is TRBJ2-2, the V gene TRBV19; D ambiguous. This CDR3 is 17 amino acids long. Between the trimmed V and J ends, which lost 4 bases and 2 bases, there was a span of 17 bases. Germline lookup yields CDR1 LNHDA and CDR2 SQIVND (reference sequence). The CDR3 nucleotides read TGTGCCAGTAGTAGCACAGTGGGCAGAAGTAACACCGGGGAGCTGTTTTTT. This sequence encodes CASSSTVGRSNTGELFF.

The rearrangement uses TRBV6-1 and TRBJ1-1; the D gene is possibly TRBD1 (5 bases). Germline V gene data show CDR1 as MNHNS and CDR2 as SASEGT. Between the trimmed V and J ends, which lost 0 bases and 4 bases, there was a span of 24 bases. The CDR3 runs 19 residues. The CDR3 sequence is CASSEAPPGQGPRGTEAFF. CDR3 sequence (DNA): TGTGCCAGCAGTGAAGCGCCCCCCGGCCAGGGCCCGCGTGGCACTGAAGCTTTCTTT.

A remark on this clone: This CDR3 is also generated by other DNA sequences in the sample. V gene TRBV7-2 combines with J gene TRBJ1-1; no definite D call. Trimming shortened V by 1 base and J by 1 base, and 4 bases separated the two germline ends. This CDR3 region has 13 residues. The germline CDR1 and CDR2 sequences are SGHTA and FQGNSA. The CDR3 bases are TGTGCCAGCAGCTTAGGACAGAACACTGAAGCTTTCTTT. This codes for CASSLGQNTEAFF.

This clone was counted only a few times. The gene calls are TRBV7-3 and TRBJ2-2; 8 bases are shared with TRBD2. Germline CDR1 is SGHTA and CDR2 is FQGTGA. V gave up 2 bases and J gave up 2 bases; unmatched junction bases: 1. The length of the CDR3 is 15 residues. The CDR3 spells CASSLVAGNTGELFF. CDR3 DNA: TGTGCCAGCAGCTTAGTAGCGGGAAACACCGGGGAGCTGTTTTTT. The variable domain in full, completed from reference TRBV7-3 and TRBJ2-2, reads GAGVSQTPSNKVTEKGKYVELRCDPISGHTALYWYRQSLGQGPEFLIYFQGTGAADDSGLPNDRFFAVRPEGSVSTLKIQRTERGDSAVYLCASSLVAGNTGELFFGEGSRLTVL.

This chain uses TRBV27 with TRBJ1-2; TRBD1 might be the D (5 bases). The CDR3 extends over 16 amino acids. The germline gives CDR1 MNHEY, CDR2 SMNVEV (reference sequence). V was cut by 1 base and J by 6 bases, with 18 bases left in between. The CDR3 coding sequence is TGTGCCAGCAGTTTATTCCCCCGGGGGGTAGTCCATGGCTACACCTTC. Its protein product is CASSLFPRGVVHGYTF.

The rearrangement links TRBV20-1 to TRBJ1-1, with a weak D call TRBD1 (5 bases). This CDR3 has 11 residues. Per germline, CDR1 DFQATT and CDR2 SNEGSKA (reference sequence). V lost 6 bases, J lost 10 bases, and 15 bases lay in between. CDR3 nucleotide sequence: TGCAGTGCCCTGACCGCCCAGGGAGCTTTCTTT. It is translated as CSALTAQGAFF.

The rearrangement uses TRBV14 and TRBJ2-1; perhaps TRBD2 as D (7 bases). Germline V gives CDR1 SGHDN, CDR2 FVKESK. Trimming took off 1 base at V and 15 bases at J, with 13 bases between the two ends. The CDR3 is 12 amino acids. CDR3 amino acids: CASSQVPGGWFF. In nucleotides, the CDR3 is TGTGCCAGCAGCCAAGTTCCGGGGGGCTGGTTCTTC. Full variable domain (remainder filled in from reference TRBV14 and TRBJ2-1): EAGVTQFPSHSVIEKGQTVTLRCDPISGHDNLYWYRRVMGKEIKFLLHFVKESKQDESGMPNNRFLAERTGGTYSTLKVQPAELEDSGVYFCASSQVPGGWFFGPGTRLTVL.

V usage is TRBV19 and J usage is TRBJ2-1, with 9 positions matching TRBD2. From germline, CDR1 is LNHDA and CDR2 SQIVND (reference sequence). The CDR3 has 17 amino acids. V shed 3 bases and J 3 bases; nucleotides not matched to a gene: 9. CDR3 nucleotide sequence: TGTGCCAGTAGTATTGAGGGACTAGCAGCCGTCTACAATGAGCAGTTCTTC. It specifies CASSIEGLAAVYNEQFF. The variable domain in full, with the rest retrieved from reference TRBV19 and TRBJ2-1, is DGGITQSPKYLFRKEGQNVTLSCEQNLNHDAMYWYRQDPGQGLRLIYYSQIVNDFQKGDIAEGYSVSREKKESFPLTVTSAQKNPTAFYLCASSIEGLAAVYNEQFFGPGTRLTVL.

The genes are TRBV6-2 or TRBV6-3 and TRBJ1-1; possible D gene TRBD1, 5 bases. Per the germline V gene, CDR1 is MNHEY and CDR2 is SVGEGT. Trimming took 2 bases from V and 1 from J, leaving 20 bases between them. This CDR3 has 18 amino acids. The CDR3 reads CASSYTARGSGANTEAFF. In nucleotides, the CDR3 is TGTGCCAGCAGTTACACGGCGCGGGGGAGCGGGGCGAACACTGAAGCTTTCTTT.

The chain has TRBV6-2 or TRBV6-3 and TRBJ1-5; TRBD1 is a possible D gene (5 bases). The germline V gene encodes CDR1 MNHEY and CDR2 SVGEGT. This CDR3 spans 17 amino acids. The ends were cut back, 2 bases at V and 0 bases at J, with 14 bases in the middle. The CDR3: CASSYPTATYSNQPQHF. The CDR3 region has the DNA TGTGCCAGCAGTTACCCGACAGCAACTTATAGCAATCAGCCCCAGCATTTT.

The chain is built from TRBV7-2 and TRBJ2-2; possibly TRBD1 for D (5 bases). Germline CDR1 reads SGHTA; CDR2 reads FQGNSA. Trimming pared 1 base from V and 1 base from J, leaving 7 bases between. The CDR3 is 15 residues long. CDR3 in amino acids: CASSLVQVNTGELFF. The CDR3 DNA reads TGTGCCAGCAGCTTAGTACAGGTGAACACCGGGGAGCTGTTTTTT.

A single count supports this clone. CDR3 bases: TGCGCCAGCAGCCTGCGGACAGGGGGCGCTTTTAGCAATCAGCCCCAGCATTTT. The encoded protein is CASSLRTGGAFSNQPQHF. The chain uses TRBV4-1 and TRBJ1-5, with 11 bases aligning to TRBD1. V lost 4 bases, J lost 0 bases, and 8 bases stayed unmatched. Per germline, CDR1 MGHRA and CDR2 YSYEKL. There are 18 residues in the CDR3.

V gene TRBV7-2 combines with J gene TRBJ1-1; D unclear. Trimming took off 0 bases at V and 1 base at J, with 3 bases between the two ends. The germline gives CDR1 SGHTA, CDR2 FQGNSA. The CDR3 runs 13 residues. This chain's CDR3 is CASSLAGNTEAFF. In nucleotides, the CDR3 is TGTGCCAGCAGCTTAGCCGGGAACACTGAAGCTTTCTTT.

The chain couples TRBV7-2 to TRBJ2-7; D may be TRBD2 (6 bases). This CDR3 is built from 13 residues. Between the trimmed V and J ends, which lost 3 bases and 12 bases, there was a span of 18 bases. In germline, CDR1 is SGHTA, CDR2 FQGNSA. CDR3 DNA sequence: TGTGCCAGCAGCTTGACTAGTGTGAAAGCGCCGTACTTC. Its translation is CASSLTSVKAPYF.

This chain joins TRBV11-2 and TRBJ1-5, with a tentative D call TRBD1 (6 bases). Germline-derived CDR1 and CDR2 are SGHAT and FQNNGV. V was trimmed by 4 bases and J by 4 bases, leaving 11 bases between them. The CDR3 runs to 14 residues. The CDR3 loop is CASSSDRKNQPQHF. CDR3 nucleotide sequence: TGTGCCAGCAGCTCTGACAGGAAGAATCAGCCCCAGCATTTT.

A single count supports this clone. The chain employs TRBV4-3 and TRBJ2-1; D is undetermined. The length of the CDR3 is 11 residues. The germline gives CDR1 LGHNA, CDR2 YSLEER. V was shortened by 6 bases and J by 5 bases, with 5 bases between the two germline ends. The CDR3 coding sequence is TGCGCCAGCAGGGCCAACAATGAGCAGTTCTTC. Its translation: CASRANNEQFF.

This clone is a singleton in its sample. The rearrangement uses TRBV28 and TRBJ2-7, with D possibly matching TRBD2 (5 bases). Trimming cost V 8 bases and J 2 bases, with 28 bases left between them. This CDR3 comprises 18 residues. CDR1 and CDR2 (germline): MDHEN, SYDVKM. The CDR3 bases are TGTGCCAGCTCTTCTACCCTTAAGACCCAAGTGAGGGCCTACGAGCAGTACTTC. This gives the protein CASSSTLKTQVRAYEQYF.

The chain combines TRBV7-9 with TRBJ2-7; TRBD2 matches 7 bases. The CDR3 contains 15 residues. V shed 7 bases and J 2 bases; nucleotides not matched to a gene: 11. Germline V CDR1 and CDR2: SEHNR, FQNEAQ (reference sequence). The CDR3: CASTDLLAKPYEQYF. CDR3 nucleotides: TGTGCCAGCACCGATTTACTAGCGAAACCCTACGAGCAGTACTTC.

The chain recombines TRBV7-2 with TRBJ1-4, with a possible D match to TRBD1 (6 bases). The CDR3 is made up of 15 amino acids. In germline, CDR1 is SGHTA, CDR2 FQGNSA. Trimming left V 1 base short and J 5 bases short, with 11 bases between. The CDR3 bases are TGTGCCAGCAGCTTAGAAGCAGGGGCGAATGAAAAACTGTTTTTT. Amino acids: CASSLEAGANEKLFF.

The V gene is TRBV4-3, the J gene TRBJ2-3; 13 bases map to TRBD2. Germline assignment: CDR1 LGHNA and CDR2 YSLEER. The CDR3 has 17 amino acids. V lost 1 base and J lost 3; bases outside the gene matches: 4. CDR3 sequence (DNA): TGCGCCAGCAGCCAAGGTCGGACTAGCGGGAGAACAGATACGCAGTATTTT. It translates to CASSQGRTSGRTDTQYF.

This clone was observed once. The chain joins TRBV5-5 to TRBJ2-6, with D unclear. Germline V CDR1 and CDR2: SGHKS, YYEKEE (reference sequence). The ends were cut back, 2 bases at V and 0 bases at J, with 6 bases in the middle. This CDR3 is built from 15 residues. Here the CDR3 reads CASSFQDSGANVLTF. CDR3 coding DNA: TGTGCCAGCAGCTTCCAGGACTCTGGGGCCAACGTCCTGACTTTC.